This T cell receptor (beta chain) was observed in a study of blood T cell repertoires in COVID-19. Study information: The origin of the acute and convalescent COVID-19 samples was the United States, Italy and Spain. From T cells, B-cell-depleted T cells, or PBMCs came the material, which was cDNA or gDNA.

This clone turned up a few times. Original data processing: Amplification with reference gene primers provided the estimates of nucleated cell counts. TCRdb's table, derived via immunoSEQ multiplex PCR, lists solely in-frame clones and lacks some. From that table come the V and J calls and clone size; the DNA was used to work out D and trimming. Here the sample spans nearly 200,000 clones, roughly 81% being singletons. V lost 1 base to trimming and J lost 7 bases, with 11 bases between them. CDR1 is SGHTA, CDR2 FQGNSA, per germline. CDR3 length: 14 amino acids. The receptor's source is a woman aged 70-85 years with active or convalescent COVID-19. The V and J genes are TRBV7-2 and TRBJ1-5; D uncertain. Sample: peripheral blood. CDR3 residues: CASSLGDEGQPQHF. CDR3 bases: TGTGCCAGCAGCTTAGGAGACGAGGGCCAGCCCCAGCATTTT.